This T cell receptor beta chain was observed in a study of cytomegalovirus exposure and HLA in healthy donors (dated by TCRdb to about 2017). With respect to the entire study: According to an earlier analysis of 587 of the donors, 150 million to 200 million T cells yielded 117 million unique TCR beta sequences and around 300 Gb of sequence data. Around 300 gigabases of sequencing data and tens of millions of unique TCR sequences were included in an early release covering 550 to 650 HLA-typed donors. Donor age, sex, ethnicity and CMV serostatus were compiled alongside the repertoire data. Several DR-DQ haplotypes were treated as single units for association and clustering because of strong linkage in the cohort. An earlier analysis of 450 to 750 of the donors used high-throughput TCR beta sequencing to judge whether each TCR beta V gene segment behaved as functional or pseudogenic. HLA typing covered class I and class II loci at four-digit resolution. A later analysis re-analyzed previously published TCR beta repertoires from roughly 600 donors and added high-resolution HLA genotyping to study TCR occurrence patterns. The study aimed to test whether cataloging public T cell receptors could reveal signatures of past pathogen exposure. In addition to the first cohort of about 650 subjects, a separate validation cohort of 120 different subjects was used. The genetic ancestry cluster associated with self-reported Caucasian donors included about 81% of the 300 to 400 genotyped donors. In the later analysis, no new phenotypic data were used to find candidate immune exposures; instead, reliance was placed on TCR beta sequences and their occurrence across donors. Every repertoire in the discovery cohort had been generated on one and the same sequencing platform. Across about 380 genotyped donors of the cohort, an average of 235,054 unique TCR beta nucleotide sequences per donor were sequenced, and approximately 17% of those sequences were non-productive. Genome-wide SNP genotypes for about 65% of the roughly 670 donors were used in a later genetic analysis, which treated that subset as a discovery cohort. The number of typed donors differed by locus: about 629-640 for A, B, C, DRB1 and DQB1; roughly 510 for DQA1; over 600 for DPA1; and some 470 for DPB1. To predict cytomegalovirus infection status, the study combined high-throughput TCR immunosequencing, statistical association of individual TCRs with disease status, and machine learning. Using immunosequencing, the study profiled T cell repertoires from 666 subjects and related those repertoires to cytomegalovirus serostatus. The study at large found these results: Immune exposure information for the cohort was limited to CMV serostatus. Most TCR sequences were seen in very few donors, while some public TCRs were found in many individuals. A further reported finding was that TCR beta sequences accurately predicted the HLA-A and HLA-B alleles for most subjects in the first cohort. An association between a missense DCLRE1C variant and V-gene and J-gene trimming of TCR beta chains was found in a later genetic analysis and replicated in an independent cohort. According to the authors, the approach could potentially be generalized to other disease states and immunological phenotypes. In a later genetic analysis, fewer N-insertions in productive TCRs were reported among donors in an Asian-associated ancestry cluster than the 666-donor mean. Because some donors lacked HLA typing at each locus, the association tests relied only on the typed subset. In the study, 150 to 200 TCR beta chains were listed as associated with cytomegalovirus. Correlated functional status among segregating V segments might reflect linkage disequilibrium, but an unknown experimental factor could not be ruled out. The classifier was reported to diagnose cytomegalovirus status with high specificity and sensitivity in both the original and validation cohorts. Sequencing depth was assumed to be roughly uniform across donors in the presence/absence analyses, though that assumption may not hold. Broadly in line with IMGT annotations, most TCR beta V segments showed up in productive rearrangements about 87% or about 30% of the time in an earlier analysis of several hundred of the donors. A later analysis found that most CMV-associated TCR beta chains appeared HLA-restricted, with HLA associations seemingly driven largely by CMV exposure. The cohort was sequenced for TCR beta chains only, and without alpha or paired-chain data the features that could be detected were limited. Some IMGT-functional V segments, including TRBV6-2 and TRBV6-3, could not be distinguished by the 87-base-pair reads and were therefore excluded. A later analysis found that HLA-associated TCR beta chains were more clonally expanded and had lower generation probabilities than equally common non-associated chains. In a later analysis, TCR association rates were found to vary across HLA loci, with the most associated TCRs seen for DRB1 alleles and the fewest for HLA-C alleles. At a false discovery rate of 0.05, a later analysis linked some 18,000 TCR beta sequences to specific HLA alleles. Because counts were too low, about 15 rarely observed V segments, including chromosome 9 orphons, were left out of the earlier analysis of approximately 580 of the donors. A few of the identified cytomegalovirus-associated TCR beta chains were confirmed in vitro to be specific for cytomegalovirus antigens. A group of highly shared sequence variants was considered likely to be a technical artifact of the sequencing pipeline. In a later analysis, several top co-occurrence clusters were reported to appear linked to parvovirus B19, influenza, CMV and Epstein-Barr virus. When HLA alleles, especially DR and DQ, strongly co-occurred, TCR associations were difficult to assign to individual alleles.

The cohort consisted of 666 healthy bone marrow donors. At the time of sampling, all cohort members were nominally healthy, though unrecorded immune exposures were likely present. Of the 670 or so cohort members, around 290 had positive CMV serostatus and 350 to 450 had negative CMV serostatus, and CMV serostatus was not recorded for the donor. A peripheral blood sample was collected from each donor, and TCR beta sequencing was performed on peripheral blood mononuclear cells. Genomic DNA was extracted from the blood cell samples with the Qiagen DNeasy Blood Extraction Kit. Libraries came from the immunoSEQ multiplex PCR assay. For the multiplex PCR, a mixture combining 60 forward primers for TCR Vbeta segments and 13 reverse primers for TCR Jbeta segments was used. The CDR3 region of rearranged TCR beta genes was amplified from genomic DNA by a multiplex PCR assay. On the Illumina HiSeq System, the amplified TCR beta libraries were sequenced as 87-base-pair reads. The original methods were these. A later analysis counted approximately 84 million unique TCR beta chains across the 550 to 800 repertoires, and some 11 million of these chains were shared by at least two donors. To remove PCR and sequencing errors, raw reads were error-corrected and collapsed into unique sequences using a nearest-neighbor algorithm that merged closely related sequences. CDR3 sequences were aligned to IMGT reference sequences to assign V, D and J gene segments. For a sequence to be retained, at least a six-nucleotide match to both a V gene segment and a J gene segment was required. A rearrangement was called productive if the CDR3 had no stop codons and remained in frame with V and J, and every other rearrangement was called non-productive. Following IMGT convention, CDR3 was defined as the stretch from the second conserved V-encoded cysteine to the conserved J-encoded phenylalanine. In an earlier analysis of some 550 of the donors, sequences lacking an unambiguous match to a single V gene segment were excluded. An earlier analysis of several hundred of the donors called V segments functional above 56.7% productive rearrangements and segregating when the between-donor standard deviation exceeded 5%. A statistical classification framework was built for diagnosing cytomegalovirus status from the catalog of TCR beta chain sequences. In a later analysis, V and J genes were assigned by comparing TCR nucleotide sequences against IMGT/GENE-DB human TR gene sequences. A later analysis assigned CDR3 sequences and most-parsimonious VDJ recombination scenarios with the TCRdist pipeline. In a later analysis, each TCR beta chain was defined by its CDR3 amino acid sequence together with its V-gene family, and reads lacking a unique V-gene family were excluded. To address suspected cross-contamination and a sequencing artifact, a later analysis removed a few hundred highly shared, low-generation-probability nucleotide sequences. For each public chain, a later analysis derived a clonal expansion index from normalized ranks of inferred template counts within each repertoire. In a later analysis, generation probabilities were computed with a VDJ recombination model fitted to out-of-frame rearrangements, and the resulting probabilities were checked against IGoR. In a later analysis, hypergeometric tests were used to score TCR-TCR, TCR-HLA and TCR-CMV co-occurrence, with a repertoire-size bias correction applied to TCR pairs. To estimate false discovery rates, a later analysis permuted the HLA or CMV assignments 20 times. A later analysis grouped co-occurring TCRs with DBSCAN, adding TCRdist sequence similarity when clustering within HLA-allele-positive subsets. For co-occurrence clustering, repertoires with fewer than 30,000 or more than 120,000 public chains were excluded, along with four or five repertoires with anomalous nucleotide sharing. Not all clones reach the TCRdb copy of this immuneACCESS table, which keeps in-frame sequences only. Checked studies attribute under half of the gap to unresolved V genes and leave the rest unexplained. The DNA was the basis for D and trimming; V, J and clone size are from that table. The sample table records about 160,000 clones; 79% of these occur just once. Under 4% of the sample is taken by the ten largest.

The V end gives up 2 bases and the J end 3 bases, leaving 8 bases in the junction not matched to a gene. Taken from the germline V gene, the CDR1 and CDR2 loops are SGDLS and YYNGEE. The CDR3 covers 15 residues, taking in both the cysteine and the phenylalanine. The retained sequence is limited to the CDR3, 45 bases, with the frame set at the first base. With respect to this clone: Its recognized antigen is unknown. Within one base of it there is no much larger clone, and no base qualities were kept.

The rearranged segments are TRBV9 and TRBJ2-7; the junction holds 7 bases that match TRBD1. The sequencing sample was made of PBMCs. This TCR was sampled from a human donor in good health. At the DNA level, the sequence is TGTGCCAGCAGCGTCCAACCGGGACAGAACTACGAGCAGTACTTC. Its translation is CASSVQPGQNYEQYF.